Below are 3 T cell receptor beta chains sequenced from a single sample in a study of metastatic and nonmetastatic thyroid tumors (dated by TCRdb to 2020 to 2021). None of the patients had been given any treatment before thyroid surgery. The library was obtained by PCR. The sequencer was an Illumina HiSeq 4000. TCRdb itself trimmed the public reads at Q25 with fastp, ran MiXCR and retained productive beta chains. The sample records 9,500 or so clones, approximately 32% of which are singletons. The top ten constitute more than 4.5% of the sample. Sample: tumor tissue. The receptors derive from a female donor with papillary thyroid cancer or a benign thyroid nodule (not recorded which). Some clones in this sample may be carry-over from other donors' samples.

The chain carries TRBV3-1 and TRBJ2-1, with 9 bases matching TRBD2. The CDR3 totals 14 residues. Unmatched junction bases numbered 1, after V lost 2 bases and J lost 5 bases. CDR1 is LGHDT and CDR2 is YNNKEL in the germline V gene (reference sequence). CDR3 sequence reads: CASSQSSGNNEQFF. DNA for the CDR3: TGTGCCAGCAGCCAATCTAGCGGGAACAATGAGCAGTTCTTC.

The gene calls are TRBV28 and TRBJ2-7, with D unclear. CDR3 length: 12 amino acids. Looked up from germline, CDR1 is MDHEN and CDR2 is SYDVKM. With 6 bases removed from V and 0 bases from J, the gap between germline ends came to 6 bases. CDR3 region: CASSLDSYEQYF. CDR3 DNA sequence: TGTGCCAGCAGCCTAGACTCCTACGAGCAGTACTTC.

Of note for this clone: This CDR3 is also generated by other DNA sequences in the sample. CDR3 DNA: TGCAGTGCTAGGGGTACTACTAGCGGCTTCACAGATACGCAGTATTTT. Amino acid sequence: CSARGTTSGFTDTQYF. The V and J genes are TRBV20-1 and TRBJ2-3, with 8 nucleotides matching TRBD2. Germline CDR1 DFQATT, CDR2 SNEGSKA (reference sequence). The J segment lost 2 bases and the V segment lost 3 bases, leaving 10 bases of the junction unmatched. The CDR3 contains 16 residues.